This T cell receptor beta chain comes out of a study of blood T cell repertoires in COVID-19. Across the whole study: Acute-phase and convalescent COVID-19 samples originated in the United States, Italy and Spain. Sources were T cells, B-cell-depleted T cells, or PBMCs; the material itself was cDNA or gDNA.

This clone was seen just once. Germline CDR1 reads MNHEY; CDR2 reads SVGAGI. The J segment lost 1 base and the V segment lost 8 bases, leaving 3 bases of the junction unmatched. This CDR3 spans 13 amino acids. Here immunoSEQ multiplex PCR was the method, and the copy in TCRdb shows in-frame clones only, minus some. The sample carries hundreds of thousands of clones, roughly 90% recorded once. The sequenced sample was PBMCs or T cells enriched from blood (not recorded which). The J gene is TRBJ2-5, the V gene TRBV6-5; 8 bases line up with TRBD2. The receptor comes from a woman aged 18-35 years with acute COVID-19. In nucleotides, the CDR3 is TGTGCCAGCGGGGGACTAGTCCAAGAGACCCAGTACTTC. The encoded protein is CASGGLVQETQYF.